A selection of T cell receptor beta chains follows, all from one sample in a study of cytomegalovirus exposure and HLA in healthy donors. Produced via immunoSEQ multiplex PCR; TCRdb's table is partial and in-frame only. The table lists about 130,000 clones, roughly 74% of them singletons. What was sequenced was PBMCs. The receptors were sampled from a man aged 40-49 years in good health and CMV-seropositive. Each CDR3 is given with its conserved first and last residue. The D gene is left open where the match is weak. Some rows have no size entry. The others give once, few or many, or a class for an expanded clone.

j_call v_call d_call clone_size cdr3_aa cdr3_nt
TRBJ2-1 TRBV7-9 TRBD2 . CASSPIAGGSYNEQFF TGTGCCAGCAGCCCAATAGCGGGAGGGTCCTACAATGAGCAGTTCTTC
TRBJ2-1 TRBV27 . . CASSITRSHNEQFF TGTGCCAGCAGCATAACTAGATCCCACAATGAGCAGTTCTTC
TRBJ2-7 TRBV10-1 . . CASSESGSYEQYF TGCGCCAGCAGTGAGTCGGGCAGCTACGAGCAGTACTTC
TRBJ1-3 TRBV28 TRBD1 . CASSPVTGGPGNTIYF TGTGCCAGCAGTCCCGTCACAGGGGGCCCTGGAAACACCATATATTTT
TRBJ2-3 TRBV2 . . CASSLLAQGLTDTQYF TGTGCCAGCAGTCTTCTTGCACAGGGTTTGACAGATACGCAGTATTTT
TRBJ2-5 TRBV15 . . CATSRDNQETQYF TGTGCCACCAGCAGGGACAACCAAGAGACCCAGTACTTC
TRBJ2-7 TRBV6-1 . . CASRPGRLSYEQYF TGTGCCAGCAGGCCAGGGCGCCTATCCTACGAGCAGTACTTC
TRBJ2-1 TRBV11-1 TRBD2 . CASSLRLAGSTSYNEQFF TGTGCCAGCAGCTTACGACTAGCGGGCTCAACCTCCTACAATGAGCAGTTCTTC
TRBJ1-1 TRBV28 . . CASSPLENTEAFF TGTGCCAGCAGTCCCTTAGAGAACACTGAAGCTTTCTTT
TRBJ1-1 TRBV4-2 . . CASSPGQQMNTEAFF TGTGCCAGCAGCCCTGGACAGCAAATGAACACTGAAGCTTTCTTT
TRBJ2-2 TRBV4-1 . . CASSQDRVGSTGELFF TGCGCCAGCAGCCAAGACCGGGTTGGAAGCACCGGGGAGCTGTTTTTT
TRBJ1-3 TRBV6-1 TRBD1 . CASHVLQGSGNTIYF TGTGCCAGCCACGTCCTACAGGGGTCTGGAAACACCATATATTTT
TRBJ2-3 TRBV5-1 . . CASSRLGSTDTQYF TGCGCCAGCAGCCGTCTAGGAAGCACAGATACGCAGTATTTT
TRBJ2-7 TRBV14 TRBD1 . CASSEWDRHYEQYF TGTGCCAGCAGCGAATGGGACAGGCACTACGAGCAGTACTTC
TRBJ2-1 TRBV27 . few CASSLVRAGEQFF TGTGCCAGCAGTTTAGTCCGAGCGGGCGAGCAGTTCTTC
TRBJ2-1 TRBV18 . . CASSDTGPGNEQFF TGTGCCAGCTCAGACACCGGCCCGGGGAATGAGCAGTTCTTC
TRBJ1-5 TRBV27 TRBD1 once CASSLMGQGDNQPQHF TGTGCCAGCAGTTTAATGGGCCAGGGGGACAATCAGCCCCAGCATTTT
TRBJ2-5 TRBV27 . . CASNSPPQAGTQYF TGTGCCAGCAATTCACCACCACAAGCGGGCACCCAGTACTTC
TRBJ1-2 TRBV7-8 . . CASSLAGRGGGGYTF TGTGCCAGCAGCTTAGCGGGTAGGGGCGGGGGTGGCTACACCTTC
TRBJ2-7 TRBV28 TRBD2 . CASSLKTSGNYEQYF TGTGCCAGCAGTTTAAAGACTAGCGGGAACTACGAGCAGTACTTC
TRBJ2-2 TRBV6-6 . . CASSYVTTGGELFF TGTGCCAGCAGTTACGTGACAACTGGGGGGGAGCTGTTTTTT
TRBJ1-5 TRBV28 TRBD1 . CASSPPGQGNQPQHF TGTGCCAGCAGTCCCCCGGGACAGGGTAATCAGCCCCAGCATTTT
TRBJ2-7 TRBV5-4 TRBD2 . CASSGGGLAGVNEQYF TGTGCCAGCAGCGGGGGGGGACTAGCGGGAGTAAACGAGCAGTACTTC
TRBJ2-7 TRBV7-2 . . CASTRTYYSYEQYF TGTGCCAGCACCCGGACTTACTACTCCTACGAGCAGTACTTC
TRBJ2-1 TRBV18 TRBD1 few CASSPRVGGPYNEQFF TGTGCCAGCTCACCACGGGTAGGGGGCCCCTACAATGAGCAGTTCTTC
TRBJ2-4 TRBV28 TRBD1 . CASSSPTGANIQYF TGTGCCAGCAGTTCCCCGACAGGGGCAAACATTCAGTACTTC
TRBJ2-5 TRBV28 TRBD2 few CASSRSSGSQETQYF TGTGCCAGCAGCCGATCTAGCGGATCCCAAGAGACCCAGTACTTC
TRBJ1-5 TRBV19 . . CASSFPGLGNQPQHF TGTGCCAGTAGTTTCCCGGGTTTAGGCAATCAGCCCCAGCATTTT
TRBJ2-7 TRBV6-7 . . CASSYPAGRSYEQYF TGTGCCAGCAGTTACCCGGCAGGGAGGTCCTACGAGCAGTACTTC
TRBJ2-3 TRBV9 . . CASSVYRGGSGTDTQYF TGTGCCAGCAGCGTATACAGGGGAGGTTCGGGCACAGATACGCAGTATTTT
TRBJ1-2 TRBV28 . few CASSPLRRDTRTF TGTGCCAGCAGTCCGCTCAGGCGGGATACGCGCACCTTC
TRBJ1-5 TRBV11-2 . . CASSSGSGYNQPQHF TGTGCCAGCAGCTCAGGGTCGGGTTACAATCAGCCCCAGCATTTT
TRBJ1-2 TRBV7-9 TRBD1 . CSSSHRGGDGYTF TGTTCCAGCAGTCACAGGGGGGGAGATGGCTACACCTTC
TRBJ2-2 TRBV5-4 TRBD2 . CASKREGAGELFF TGTGCCAGCAAGCGGGAGGGGGCCGGGGAGCTGTTTTTT
TRBJ1-5 TRBV2 . . CASTREQRQPQHF TGTGCCAGCACCCGGGAACAACGTCAGCCCCAGCATTTT
TRBJ2-7 TRBV7-2 TRBD2 . CASSRTSGGYEQYF TGTGCCAGCAGCCGGACTAGCGGGGGCTACGAGCAGTACTTC
TRBJ2-1 TRBV2 TRBD2 . CATLWEGLHNEQFF TGTGCCACCCTCTGGGAGGGCCTTCACAATGAGCAGTTCTTC
TRBJ2-1 TRBV27 . . CASRRGGNEQFF TGTGCCAGCAGACGAGGGGGAAATGAGCAGTTCTTC